A single sample gave rise to the 3 T cell receptor beta chains below, sequenced in a study of ipilimumab plus nivolumab after autologous stem cell transplantation. Sequencing used immunoSEQ multiplex PCR; TCRdb keeps in-frame clones, though not all of them. The sample shows over 35,000 clones, 85% to 95% of them seen only once. Sample: PBMCs, taken in a trial of ipilimumab plus nivolumab as post-transplant consolidation. The receptors were gathered from a male donor with multiple myeloma.

The chain recombines TRBV5-1 with TRBJ2-5; D is tentatively TRBD1 or TRBD2 (6 bases each). Germline-derived CDR1 and CDR2 are SGHRS and YFSETQ. V was pared by 0 bases and J by 4 bases, with 7 bases between. This CDR3 contains 13 residues. CDR3 sequence: CASSLEGGETQYF. In nucleotides, the CDR3 is TGCGCCAGCAGCTTGGAGGGGGGAGAGACCCAGTACTTC.

The chain links TRBV15 to TRBJ2-3, with 12 positions matching TRBD2. The CDR3 spans 17 residues. Trimming at V came to 2 bases and at J to 2 bases, leaving 5 bases not matched to a gene. Germline values: CDR1 LNHNV, CDR2 YYDKDF (reference sequence). Written as DNA, the CDR3 is TGTGCCACCAGCAGAATGGGACTAGCGGGCCCCACAGATACGCAGTATTTT. This gives the protein CATSRMGLAGPTDTQYF.

The genes are TRBV5-4 and TRBJ2-7, with TRBD2 matching over 7 bases. This CDR3 region has 16 residues. The germline gives CDR1 SGHNT, CDR2 YYREEE (reference sequence). After removal of 3 bases from V and 2 bases from J, the junction contained 11 bases not matched to a gene. The CDR3 nucleotides are TGTGCCAGCAGCTACCGCGCTAGCGGTAATCCCTACGAGCAGTACTTC. Translating it yields CASSYRASGNPYEQYF.